This is a list of T cell receptor beta chains from one sample in a study of cytomegalovirus exposure and HLA in healthy donors. Data came from immunoSEQ multiplex PCR; TCRdb stores just in-frame clones and leaves some out. Found here are more than 100,000 clones, roughly 80% of them singletons; the top ten hold less than 3%. Sequencing was done on a sample of PBMCs. These receptors were obtained from a woman aged 40 to 50 in good health and CMV-seropositive. Both conserved end residues are part of each CDR3. D genes are given only for firm matches. Part of the rows lack a size; the others show once, few, many or a class for expanded clones.

v_call	clone_size	j_call	d_call	cdr3_nt	cdr3_aa
TRBV5-1	NA	TRBJ1-3	NA	TGCGCCAGCAGCTTGGCCCCTCAGGGATCCGGAAACACCATATATTTT	CASSLAPQGSGNTIYF
TRBV10-3	once	TRBJ2-7	TRBD1	TGTGCCAGCTTGGGGACAGGGTCTCCCTACGAGCAGTACTTC	CASLGTGSPYEQYF
TRBV27	NA	TRBJ2-1	NA	TGTGCCAGCAGTTTAAGGGGGAGCTACAATGAGCAGTTCTTC	CASSLRGSYNEQFF
TRBV13	NA	TRBJ2-2	TRBD2	TGTGCCAGCAGCTTAGACCGGGGGGCCGGGGAGCTGTTTTTT	CASSLDRGAGELFF
TRBV7-2	NA	TRBJ2-5	TRBD2	TGTGCCAGTATGCGCGGGAGGGTCCAAGAGACCCAGTACTTC	CASMRGRVQETQYF
TRBV7-9	once	TRBJ1-1	NA	TGTTCCAGCAGCCCCAAGAACACTGAAGCTTTCTTT	CSSSPKNTEAFF
TRBV9	NA	TRBJ2-1	TRBD2	TGTGCCAGCAGCGTAGCTACCCTCGGACTAGCGGGAGGCAATGAGCAGTTCTTC	CASSVATLGLAGGNEQFF
TRBV2	NA	TRBJ1-5	NA	TGTGCCAGCAGTGAAACCGGGGATCAGCCCCAGCATTTT	CASSETGDQPQHF
TRBV9	many	TRBJ2-3	NA	TGTGCCAGCAGCGTTTCCAGCGATAGCACAGATACGCAGTATTTT	CASSVSSDSTDTQYF
TRBV5-1	NA	TRBJ2-6	TRBD1	TGCGCCAGCCCCCGGGACAGGGAGCACTCTGGGGCCAACGTCCTGACTTTC	CASPRDREHSGANVLTF
TRBV7-9	NA	TRBJ2-5	TRBD2	TGTGCCAGCAGCTCCCGTGGGGCCGGACTAGCGGGTGAGACCCAGTACTTC	CASSSRGAGLAGETQYF
TRBV4-2	NA	TRBJ1-5	NA	TGTGCCAGCAGCCAAGAAGGTGAGACAAGGCCTTCTTTT	CASSQEGETRPSF
TRBV7-9	few	TRBJ2-1	TRBD2	TGTGCCAGCAGCTTAGCCAGGCTAGCGGGAGGCAGGGGGTGGAATGAGCAGTTCTTC	CASSLARLAGGRGWNEQFF